This record looks at one TCR beta chain sequence and its context. It lacks a known antigen. No qualities accompany the bases; no much larger clone lies one base away. From its cysteine to its phenylalanine, the CDR3 spans 15 amino acids. Only the CDR3 DNA stays, 45 bases, in frame from base 1. V drops 6 bases and J drops 4 bases, leaving 18 bases in between. In the germline V gene (reference sequence), CDR1 corresponds to LNHDA and CDR2 to SQIVND. This specimen belongs to a study of CD8 T cells in Susac syndrome (dated by TCRdb to about 2019). Describing the broader study: Whether CD8+ T cell activation and differentiation in Susac syndrome was antigen driven was tested using repertoire sequencing.

Study-wide conclusions, independent of this receptor: The number of individuals in the TCR sequencing and HLA analysis was recognized as being relatively small.

RNA was extracted using the RNeasy kit, and about 0.5 to 1 microgram was reverse transcribed with random hexamers. TCR beta CDR3 regions were amplified with the immunoSEQ multiplex PCR assay covering 54 Vbeta and 13 Jbeta segments. PCR amplification bias was corrected by using a synthetic template baseline for primer optimization and computational correction. The published analysis was carried out like this. Reads were annotated to V, D and J genes per IMGT and analyzed with immunoSEQ Analyzer, keeping only productive sequences. To calculate clonality, Shannon entropy was normalized by log2 of the number of productive unique sequences and then subtracted from one. For each patient and control, public and private clones were evaluated among the 100 most prevalent clones. Clones were defined as Susac-specific if absent from the healthy and MS cohorts, from 1052 published viral clones and from other ImmuneACCESS disease sequences. TCRdb redid the processing of the public reads, applying fastp at Q25 and MiXCR, and retained in-frame beta chains. Each entry is one CDR3 protein sequence, shown with its most common DNA and genes. The V and J calls follow TCRdb's processing rather than the paper's. In this sample the table shows approximately 120,000 distinct CDR3 sequences, 90% to 96% of which occur a single time. Roughly 0.099% of the sample is in the top ten clones.

Peripheral blood CD8+ and CD4+ T cells from healthy donors, Susac syndrome patients and multiple sclerosis patients were profiled using high-throughput TCR beta sequencing. Healthy donors were included as age- and sex-matched controls. CD8+ TEMRA cells were enriched by FACS, while bulk CD8+ and CD4+ T cells were purified by magnetic negative isolation. Blood was drawn into EDTA tubes, processed within 24 hours, and PBMCs were isolated by density gradient centrifugation. PBMCs intended for TCR sequencing were cryopreserved in liquid nitrogen and were subsequently thawed in a 37 degrees C water bath. A purity of at least 90% was achieved for sorted or isolated CD4+, CD8+ and CD8+ TEMRA cells.

Sequences were obtained from CD4+ T cells from PBMCs. This sequence uses TRBV19 and TRBJ1-1; the D gene remains uncertain. The sequence came from a human donor in good health. The CDR3 region: CASRPTTDGRTEAFF. In nucleotides, the sequence is TGTGCCAGTAGGCCCACCACTGATGGGCGCACTGAAGCTTTCTTT.